This TCR beta chain was profiled in a study of blood T cell repertoires in COVID-19. Whole-study context: The analysed material was cDNA or gDNA that came from T cells, B-cell-depleted T cells, or PBMCs.

Original data processing: The authors estimated nucleated cell counts from reference gene primer amplification. Assay: immunoSEQ multiplex PCR; the TCRdb copy retains only in-frame clones and omits some. D and trimming come from the DNA, and the V and J calls and clone size come from that table. The repertoire consists of fewer than 95,000 clones, with 86% occurring once and the leading ten covering 25% to 30%. V lost 0 bases to trimming and J lost 3 bases, with 13 bases between them. Germline V gene lookup returns CDR1 SGHRS and CDR2 YFSETQ. The CDR3 contains 15 residues. The source of this sequence is a man aged 45-60 years with active or convalescent COVID-19. The chain links TRBV5-1 to TRBJ2-7; the D gene is possibly TRBD2 (6 bases). Source material: peripheral blood. Here the CDR3 reads CASSLAPGLFYEQYF. In DNA, the CDR3 is TGCGCCAGCAGCTTGGCCCCCGGACTATTCTACGAGCAGTACTTC.